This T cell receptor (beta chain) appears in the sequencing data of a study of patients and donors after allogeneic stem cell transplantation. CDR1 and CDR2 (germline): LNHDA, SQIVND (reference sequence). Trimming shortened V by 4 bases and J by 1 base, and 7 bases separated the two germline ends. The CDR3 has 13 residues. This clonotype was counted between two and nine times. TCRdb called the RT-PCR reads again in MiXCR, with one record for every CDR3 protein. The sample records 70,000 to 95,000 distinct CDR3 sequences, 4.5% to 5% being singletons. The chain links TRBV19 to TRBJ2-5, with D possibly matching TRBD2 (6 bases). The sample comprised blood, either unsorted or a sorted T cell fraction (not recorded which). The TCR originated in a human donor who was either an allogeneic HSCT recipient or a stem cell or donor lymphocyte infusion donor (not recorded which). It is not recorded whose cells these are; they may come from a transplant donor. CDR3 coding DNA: TGTGCCAGTAGTAGGACTATCCAAGAGACCCAGTACTTC. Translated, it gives CASSRTIQETQYF.